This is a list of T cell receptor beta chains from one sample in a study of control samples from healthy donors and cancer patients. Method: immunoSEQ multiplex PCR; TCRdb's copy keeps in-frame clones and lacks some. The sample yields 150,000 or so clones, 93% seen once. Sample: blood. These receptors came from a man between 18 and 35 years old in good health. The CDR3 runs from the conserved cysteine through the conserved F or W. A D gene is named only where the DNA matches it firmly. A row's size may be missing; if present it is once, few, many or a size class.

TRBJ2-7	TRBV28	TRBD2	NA	CASSFVTSGYGQYF	TGTGCCAGCAGTTTTGTGACTAGCGGGTACGGGCAGTACTTC
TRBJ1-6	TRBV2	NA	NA	CARSNLAYNSPLHF	TGTGCCAGGAGCAACCTGGCCTATAATTCACCCCTCCACTTT
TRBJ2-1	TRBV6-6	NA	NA	CASSFPGLQTSEQFF	TGTGCCAGCAGTTTTCCAGGGCTCCAAACTAGTGAGCAGTTCTTC
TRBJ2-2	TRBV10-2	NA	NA	CASSVRQNTGELFF	TGCGCCAGCAGTGTTAGGCAGAACACCGGGGAGCTGTTTTTT
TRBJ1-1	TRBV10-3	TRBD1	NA	CAIRTGGYTEAFF	TGTGCCATCAGGACAGGGGGCTACACTGAAGCTTTCTTT
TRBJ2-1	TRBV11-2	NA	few	CASSFNSFDNEQFF	TGTGCCAGCAGCTTCAATTCTTTCGACAATGAGCAGTTCTTC
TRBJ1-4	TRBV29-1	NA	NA	CSVEEGAQLFF	TGCAGCGTTGAAGAGGGCGCCCAACTGTTTTTT
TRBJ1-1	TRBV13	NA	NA	CASSFPVSGKYMNTEAFF	TGTGCCAGCAGCTTCCCGGTTTCTGGGAAGTATATGAACACTGAAGCTTTCTTT
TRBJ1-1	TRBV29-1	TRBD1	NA	CSVLRQGGNTEAFF	TGCAGCGTCCTCAGACAGGGCGGGAACACTGAAGCTTTCTTT
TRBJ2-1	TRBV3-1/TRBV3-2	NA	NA	CASSLGLGDLSSYNEQFF	TGTGCCAGCAGCCTGGGGTTAGGGGACTTGAGCTCCTACAATGAGCAGTTCTTC
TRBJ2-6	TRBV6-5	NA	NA	CASSYSRLSGANVLTF	TGTGCCAGCAGTTACTCCCGTCTGTCTGGGGCCAACGTCCTGACTTTC
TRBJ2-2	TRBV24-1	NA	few	CATSDFPGELFF	TGTGCCACCAGTGATTTCCCCGGGGAGCTGTTTTTT
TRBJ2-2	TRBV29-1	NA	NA	CSATDYFTGELFF	TGCAGCGCCACCGACTACTTCACCGGGGAGCTGTTTTTT
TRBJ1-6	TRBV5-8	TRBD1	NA	CASSRDGTGNNSPLHF	TGTGCCAGCAGCCGAGACGGGACAGGGAACAATTCACCCCTCCACTTT
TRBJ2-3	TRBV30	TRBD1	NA	CAWSLPGQSFNPQYF	TGTGCCTGGAGCCTACCGGGACAGTCCTTTAACCCGCAGTATTTT
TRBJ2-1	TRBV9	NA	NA	CASSGLLNEQFF	TGTGCCAGCAGCGGACTTTTAAATGAGCAGTTCTTC
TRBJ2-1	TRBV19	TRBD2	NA	CASTPSGGSYNEQFF	TGTGCCAGTACCCCCAGCGGGGGGTCCTACAATGAGCAGTTCTTC
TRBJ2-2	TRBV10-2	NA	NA	CASSEDTPGELFF	TGCGCCAGCAGTGAGGACACTCCCGGGGAGCTGTTTTTT
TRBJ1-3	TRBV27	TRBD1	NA	CASSLKGTGVFGNTIYF	TGTGCCAGCAGTCTCAAGGGGACAGGGGTTTTCGGAAACACCATATATTTT
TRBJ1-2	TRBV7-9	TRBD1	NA	CASSPGGDGYTF	TGTGCCAGCAGCCCAGGGGGGGATGGCTACACCTTC
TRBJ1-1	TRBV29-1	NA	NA	CSPTSPGFGNTEAFF	TGCAGCCCAACCTCTCCAGGGTTTGGGAACACTGAAGCTTTCTTT
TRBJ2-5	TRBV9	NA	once	CASSVDSGWVYQETQYF	TGTGCCAGCAGCGTAGATTCCGGCTGGGTGTACCAAGAGACCCAGTACTTC
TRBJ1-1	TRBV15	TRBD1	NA	CATSRARPQGPNTEAFF	TGTGCCACCAGCAGAGCCCGACCACAGGGGCCGAACACTGAAGCTTTCTTT
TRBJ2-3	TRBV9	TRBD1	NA	CASTTYVGGSTDTQYF	TGTGCCAGCACCACGTATGTAGGGGGCTCCACAGATACGCAGTATTTT
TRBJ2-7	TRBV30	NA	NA	CAWSGGPYEQYF	TGTGCCTGGAGTGGAGGCCCCTACGAGCAGTACTTC
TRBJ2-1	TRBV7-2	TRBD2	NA	CASSSPGREYNEQFF	TGTGCCAGCAGCTCACCGGGGAGGGAGTACAATGAGCAGTTCTTC
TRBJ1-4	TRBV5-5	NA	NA	CASSPEPEKLFF	TGTGCCAGCAGCCCAGAGCCCGAAAAACTGTTTTTT
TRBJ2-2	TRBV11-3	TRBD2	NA	CASSLSGGLTGELFF	TGTGCCAGCAGCTTGTCGGGAGGGTTGACCGGGGAGCTGTTTTTT
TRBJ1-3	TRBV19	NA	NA	CASSTRNPGNTIYF	TGTGCCAGTAGTACCCGAAATCCCGGAAACACCATATATTTT
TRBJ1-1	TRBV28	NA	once	CASSSPGNTEAFF	TGTGCCAGCAGTTCGCCGGGGAACACTGAAGCTTTCTTT
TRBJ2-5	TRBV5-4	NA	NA	CASSLRGRQETQYF	TGTGCCAGCAGCTTACGGGGAAGACAAGAGACCCAGTACTTC
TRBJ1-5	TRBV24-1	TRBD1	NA	CATSPGGEGQPQHF	TGTGCCACCAGTCCAGGGGGGGAAGGACAGCCCCAGCATTTT
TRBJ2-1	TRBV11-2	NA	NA	CASSPQGLTYNEQFF	TGTGCCAGCAGCCCACAGGGCTTAACCTACAATGAGCAGTTCTTC
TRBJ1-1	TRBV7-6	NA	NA	CASSLVEGGGTEAFF	TGTGCCAGCAGCTTAGTGGAAGGTGGGGGCACTGAAGCTTTCTTT
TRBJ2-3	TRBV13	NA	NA	CASSLTPRGSGTQYF	TGTGCCAGCAGCTTAACCCCAAGGGGATCGGGCACGCAGTATTTT
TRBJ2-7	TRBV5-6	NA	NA	CASSLGSLTRRNEQYF	TGTGCCAGCAGCTTGGGGTCCTTGACACGGCGGAACGAGCAGTACTTC
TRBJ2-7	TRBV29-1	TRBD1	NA	CSVGGTETYEQYF	TGCAGCGTTGGGGGGACAGAGACCTACGAGCAGTACTTC
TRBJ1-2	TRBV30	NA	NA	CAWSVFEVGGYTF	TGTGCCTGGAGTGTATTCGAAGTAGGTGGCTACACCTTC
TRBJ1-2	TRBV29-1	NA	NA	CSVPKLLTDFNYGYTF	TGCAGCGTTCCCAAACTATTGACAGACTTTAACTATGGCTACACCTTC
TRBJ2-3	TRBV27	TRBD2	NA	CASSFFPVAGGGTDTQYF	TGTGCCAGCAGTTTTTTTCCTGTGGCGGGGGGCGGGACAGATACGCAGTATTTT
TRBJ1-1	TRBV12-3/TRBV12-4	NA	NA	CASSPRTAEAFF	TGTGCCAGCAGTCCTCGGACGGCTGAAGCTTTCTTT
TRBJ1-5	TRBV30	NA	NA	CAWSVSLRGGALVQPQHF	TGTGCCTGGAGTGTTTCCCTTAGGGGGGGTGCATTAGTACAGCCCCAGCATTTT
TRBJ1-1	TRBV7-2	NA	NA	CASSLARGAGTEAFF	TGTGCCAGCAGCTTAGCTAGGGGGGCTGGCACTGAAGCTTTCTTT
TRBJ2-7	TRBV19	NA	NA	CASSLRDGTYEQYF	TGTGCCAGTAGTCTCCGGGACGGCACCTACGAGCAGTACTTC
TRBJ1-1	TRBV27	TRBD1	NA	CASSPGQGILNTEAFF	TGTGCCAGCAGCCCGGGACAGGGGATCTTGAACACTGAAGCTTTCTTT
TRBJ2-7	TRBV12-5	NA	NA	CASGRGTDEQYF	TGTGCTAGTGGCCGAGGGACCGACGAGCAGTACTTC
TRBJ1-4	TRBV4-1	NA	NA	CASSQFLENEKLFF	TGCGCCAGCAGCCAATTTTTAGAGAATGAAAAACTGTTTTTT
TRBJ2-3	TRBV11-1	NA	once	CASSPPGPDTQYF	TGTGCCAGCAGCCCCCCCGGGCCAGATACGCAGTATTTT